A selection of T cell receptor beta chains follows, all from one sample in a study of neurological immune-mediated disorders. In TCRdb, the 5' RACE reads were re-called with MiXCR into one record per CDR3 protein. The table has about 99,000 distinct CDR3 sequences, 10% to 11% seen once; the top ten hold approximately 3.1%. The sequenced sample consisted of PBMCs. Receptor source: a female donor with HTLV-1-associated myelopathy (HAM/TSP). CDR3s include the opening cysteine and the closing phenylalanine or tryptophan. The D gene is left open where the match is weak. Size is omitted from some rows. Given values are once, few, many or a class for expanded clones.

>-|TRBJ1-6|TRBV12-3/TRBV12-4|many
TGTGCCAGCAGTTTCAGGGCAGCGAATTCACCCCTCCACTTT
CASSFRAANSPLHF
>TRBD1|TRBJ2-4|TRBV20-1|many
TGCAGTGCCTCGGGACAGCAAGCCAAAAACATTCAGTACTTC
CSASGQQAKNIQYF
>-|TRBJ1-3|TRBV7-3|many
TGTGCCAGCAGCCAAGATTCTGGAAACACCATATATTTT
CASSQDSGNTIYF
>TRBD1|TRBJ1-5|TRBV7-2|many
TGTGCCAGCAGCCCCCGAGATCGACAGGGCCAGCCCCAGCATTTT
CASSPRDRQGQPQHF
>TRBD2|TRBJ2-7|TRBV5-1|many
TGCGCCAGCAGCTTGGGGAGTCGGGGGGAAGGGGACGAGCAGTACTTC
CASSLGSRGEGDEQYF
>-|TRBJ1-6|TRBV5-1|many
TGCGCCAGCAGCTTGGGACAGATCCATTCACCCCTCCACTTT
CASSLGQIHSPLHF
>-|TRBJ2-1|TRBV5-1|-
TGCGCCACCCTACCCGGCCCGGGTTTGGATGAGCAGTTCTTC
CATLPGPGLDEQFF
>-|TRBJ2-1|TRBV20-1|many
TGCAGCCCCATCAGGGATCCCCACAATGAGCAGTTCTTC
CSPIRDPHNEQFF
>TRBD1|TRBJ1-5|TRBV6-1|few
TGTGCCAGCACCCCGGGACAGGCGACCCAGCCCCAGCATTTT
CASTPGQATQPQHF
>-|TRBJ2-2|TRBV7-7|many
TGTGCCAGCAGCCGGAGGTTGGACGGGGAGCTGTTTTTT
CASSRRLDGELFF
>-|TRBJ1-1|TRBV5-1|many
TGCGCCAGCAGCTTGGAAGGAGCCACTGAAGCTTTCTTT
CASSLEGATEAFF
>-|TRBJ2-7|TRBV29-1|many
TGCAGCGTTGCAAGGGGGAGCTCCTACGAGCAGTACTTC
CSVARGSSYEQYF
>TRBD2|TRBJ2-1|TRBV2|many
TGTGCCAGCACTCCGGGGAGGACTAGCGGGAACAATGAGCAGTTCTTC
CASTPGRTSGNNEQFF
>-|TRBJ2-6|TRBV28|many
TGTGCCAGCAGTTTCCTCAGGGGTTCTGGGGCCAACGTCCTGACTTTC
CASSFLRGSGANVLTF
>-|TRBJ1-2|TRBV6-2/TRBV6-3|-
TGTGCCAGCAGTTCCCGGTGGGGGGATACGGATGGCTACACCTTC
CASSSRWGDTDGYTF
>-|TRBJ1-6|TRBV6-1|many
TGTGCCAGCAGTGAAGTAGGCAGAGAGTATTCACCCCTCCACTTT
CASSEVGREYSPLHF
>-|TRBJ2-6|TRBV7-2|many
TGTGCCAGCAGCTTGTCTGCGAGTACCTCTGGGGCCAACGTCCTGACTTTC
CASSLSASTSGANVLTF
>-|TRBJ2-5|TRBV5-1|many
TGCGCCAGCAGCATCCTCGGGACCAGCCAAGAGACCCAGTACTTC
CASSILGTSQETQYF
>TRBD2|TRBJ2-1|TRBV4-1|many
TGCGCCAGCAGTCCCCTAGCGGGGGGCAACAATGAGCAGTTCTTC
CASSPLAGGNNEQFF
>TRBD2|TRBJ2-3|TRBV5-5|many
TGTGCCAGCAGCTCCCGGGACTACACAGATACGCAGTATTTT
CASSSRDYTDTQYF
>-|TRBJ1-4|TRBV5-1|many
TGCGCCAGCAAGGAGACGGAGGCTAATGAAAAACTGTTTTTT
CASKETEANEKLFF
>-|TRBJ2-5|TRBV11-2|many
TGTGCCAGCAGCCGGGGTCAAGAGACCCAGTACTTC
CASSRGQETQYF
>-|TRBJ1-2|TRBV20-1|few
TGCAGTGCTAGAGATGGCGGGCGGGATGGCTACACCTTC
CSARDGGRDGYTF
>-|TRBJ1-1|TRBV20-1|many
TGCAGTGCTCAGAGGCCTGAAGCTTTCTTT
CSAQRPEAFF
>TRBD1|TRBJ2-7|TRBV5-1|many
TGCGCCAGCAGCTTCCGGACAGGGATTCACTACGAGCAGTACTTC
CASSFRTGIHYEQYF
>-|TRBJ2-7|TRBV9|many
TGTGCCAGCAGCCCACAGTCATACCAATACGAGCAGTACTTC
CASSPQSYQYEQYF